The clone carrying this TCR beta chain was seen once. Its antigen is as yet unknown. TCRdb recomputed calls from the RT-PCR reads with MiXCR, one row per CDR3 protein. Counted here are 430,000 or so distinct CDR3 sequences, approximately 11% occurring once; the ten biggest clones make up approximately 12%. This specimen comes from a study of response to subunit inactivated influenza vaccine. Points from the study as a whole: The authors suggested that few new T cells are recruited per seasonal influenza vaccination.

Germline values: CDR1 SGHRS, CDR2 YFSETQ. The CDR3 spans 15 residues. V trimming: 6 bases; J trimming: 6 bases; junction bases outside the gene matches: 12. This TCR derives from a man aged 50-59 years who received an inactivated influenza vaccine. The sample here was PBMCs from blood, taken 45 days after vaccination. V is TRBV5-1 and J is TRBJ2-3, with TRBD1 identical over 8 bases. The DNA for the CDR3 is TGCGCCAGCACCCCGGGGACAGGAGGTTCGGATACGCAGTATTTT. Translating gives CASTPGTGGSDTQYF. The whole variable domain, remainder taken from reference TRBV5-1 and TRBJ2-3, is KAGVTQTPRYLIKTRGQQVTLSCSPISGHRSVSWYQQTPGQGLQFLFEYFSETQRNKGNFPGRFSGRQFSNSRSEMNVSTLELGDSALYLCASTPGTGGSDTQYFGPGTRLTVL.